The sequence of this T cell receptor (beta chain) was determined in a study of blood T cells in healthy people across ages. This clonotype turned up a few times. Together with a sample-barcoded 5' primer, a J-beta primer mix was included in a second PCR lasting roughly 6 to 12 cycles. From the 5' RACE reads, TCRdb called clonotypes with MiXCR, one entry per CDR3 protein. The data show about 1.4 million distinct CDR3 sequences, around 59% seen once. The CDR3 runs to 19 residues. Looked up from germline, CDR1 is SGHDN and CDR2 is FVKESK. The V gene end was trimmed by 1 base and the J gene end by 0 bases; junction bases not matched to a gene: 11. Samples each had at least 5 micrograms of total RNA extracted.

The sequence derives from a man younger than 35 in good health. The sequencing sample was made of blood. The chain has TRBV14 and TRBJ2-4; 8 positions match TRBD1. The CDR3 sequence is CASSQANKQGVGAKNIQYF. CDR3 bases: TGTGCCAGCAGCCAAGCGAACAAACAGGGGGTAGGAGCCAAAAACATTCAGTACTTC.